The 14 T cell receptor beta chains presented below share a single source sample, sequenced in a study of T cell responses to AZD1222 COVID-19 vaccine. Repertoires were generated with immunoSEQ multiplex PCR, while TCRdb's copy carries only in-frame clones and drops some. Of fewer than 90,000 clones in the sample, 86% were seen once. The sequenced sample was peripheral blood, obtained 28 days after the second AZD1222 dose. Receptors were obtained from an adult who received the AZD1222 COVID-19 vaccine.

The genes are TRBV7-2 and TRBJ1-1; unclear D gene. The CDR3 covers 14 residues. CDR1 SGHTA and CDR2 FQGNSA come from the germline V gene. V was cut by 5 bases and J by 1 base, with 11 bases left in between. CDR3 residues: CASSLHRQNTEAFF. The CDR3 region has the DNA TGTGCCAGCAGCCTACACCGACAGAACACTGAAGCTTTCTTT.

The chain employs TRBV11-3 and TRBJ2-2; D may be TRBD2 (5 bases). Looked up from germline, CDR1 is SGHNT and CDR2 is YENEEA. The CDR3 is made up of 13 amino acids. Trimming took 5 bases from V and 6 from J, leaving 10 bases between them. In DNA form, the CDR3 reads TGTGCCAGCAGCAACGCCGGGGCCGGGGAGCTGTTTTTT. This encodes CASSNAGAGELFF.

V gene TRBV12-3 or TRBV12-4 combines with J gene TRBJ1-2; TRBD1 might be the D (6 bases). The CDR3 covers 13 residues. V was shortened by 6 bases and J by 4 bases, with 12 bases between the two germline ends. The CDR3 region is CASSPDRSYGYTF. As DNA, the CDR3 is TGTGCCAGCAGCCCAGACAGGAGCTATGGCTACACCTTC.

This CDR3 is CASSLWVDSQETQYF. The CDR3 nucleotides are TGTGCCAGCAGTTTATGGGTGGACAGCCAAGAGACCCAGTACTTC. The V call is TRBV28, the J call TRBJ2-5, with D tentatively TRBD1 (6 bases). V gave up 0 bases and J gave up 1 base, with 9 bases separating them. CDR3 length: 15 amino acids. Germline loops: CDR1 MDHEN, CDR2 SYDVKM. The full variable domain, completed using reference TRBV28 and TRBJ2-5, is DVKVTQSSRYLVKRTGEKVFLECVQDMDHENMFWYRQDPGLGLRLIYFSYDVKMKEKGDIPEGYSVSREKKERFSLILESASTNQTSMYLCASSLWVDSQETQYFGPGTRLLVL.

The V call is TRBV6-1, the J call TRBJ1-3; D gene uncertain. Trimming cost V 3 bases and J 0 bases, with 12 bases left between them. There are 16 residues in the CDR3. From germline, CDR1 is MNHNS and CDR2 SASEGT. In DNA, the CDR3 is TGTGCCAGCAGTGATGCATTTAGGTACTCTGGAAACACCATATATTTT. Residues: CASSDAFRYSGNTIYF.

The gene calls are TRBV4-3 and TRBJ2-1; D uncertain. The V gene lost 5 bases and the J gene lost 9 bases, with 11 bases spanning the gap. The CDR3 is 12 amino acids. Germline-derived CDR1 and CDR2 are LGHNA and YSLEER. In DNA form, the CDR3 reads TGCGCCAGCAGCTCAACGGAAGGTGAGCAGTTCTTC. This translates into CASSSTEGEQFF.

The chain is built from TRBV28 and TRBJ1-6; 7 nucleotides match TRBD1. Unmatched junction bases numbered 6, after V lost 2 bases and J lost 8 bases. The CDR3 has 15 amino acids. The V gene's germline CDR1 is MDHEN and CDR2 SYDVKM. In DNA, the CDR3 is TGTGCCAGCAGTTTAGAGGGGGCCTGGGATTCACCCCTCCACTTT. Protein: CASSLEGAWDSPLHF.

The sample holds a few counts of this clone. This sequence joins TRBV19 and TRBJ1-5; 9 bases fit TRBD1. There are 14 residues in the CDR3. Trimming at V came to 7 bases and at J to 3 bases, leaving 4 bases not matched to a gene. Germline CDR1 and CDR2: LNHDA and SQIVND (reference sequence). CDR3 nucleotide sequence: TGTGCCAGTACCGGGACAGGGAACAATCAGCCCCAGCATTTT. As protein: CASTGTGNNQPQHF.

There are a few counts of this clone. In DNA form, the CDR3 reads TGTGCCACTGAGCGGAGGACGATGAATAATTCACCCCTCCACTTT. Residues: CATERRTMNNSPLHF. The chain couples TRBV28 to TRBJ1-6; D remains unclear. The CDR3 spans 15 residues. The V and J ends lost 10 bases and 5 bases respectively, with 18 bases between them. In germline, CDR1 is MDHEN, CDR2 SYDVKM.

The V gene is TRBV6-1, the J gene TRBJ2-7; a possible D gene is TRBD1 (6 bases). Deletions cut 0 bases from V and 4 bases from J, with 13 bases between. Germline lookup yields CDR1 MNHNS and CDR2 SASEGT. This CDR3 has 15 residues. CDR3 sequence: CASSEAPGDQYEQYF. CDR3 DNA: TGTGCCAGCAGTGAAGCGCCAGGGGATCAGTACGAGCAGTACTTC.

The J gene is TRBJ2-1, the V gene TRBV10-1, with D perhaps matching TRBD2 (6 bases). The germline CDR1 and CDR2 sequences are WNHNN and SYGVQD (reference sequence). The CDR3 runs to 16 residues. The V end lost 6 bases, the J end lost 0 bases, and 15 bases lay between the germline ends. CDR3 region: CASRAGGTSSYNEQFF. DNA of the CDR3: TGCGCCAGCAGGGCCGGAGGGACCAGCTCCTACAATGAGCAGTTCTTC.

V gene TRBV27 combines with J gene TRBJ2-1; 12 bases match TRBD1. The V gene end was trimmed by 6 bases and the J gene end by 7 bases; junction bases not matched to a gene: 4. CDR1 is MNHEY, CDR2 SMNVEV, per germline (reference sequence). CDR3 size: 14 residues. The CDR3 is CASSWGQGANEQFF. The CDR3 coding sequence is TGTGCCAGCAGCTGGGGACAGGGGGCAAATGAGCAGTTCTTC.

The rearrangement uses TRBV11-3 and TRBJ2-1, with TRBD1 identical over 9 bases. The germline V gene has CDR1 SGHNT and CDR2 YENEEA. J lost 1 base, V lost 0 bases, and 7 bases had no gene match. The CDR3 spans 18 residues. CDR3 sequence (DNA): TGTGCCAGCAGCTTAGATCAGGGCGGGACAGGGTCCTACAATGAGCAGTTCTTC. Its protein is CASSLDQGGTGSYNEQFF.

The V and J genes are TRBV28 and TRBJ2-5, with 8 bases that match TRBD1. V lost 11 bases to trimming and J lost 0 bases; unmatched junction nucleotides: 11. CDR3 length: 15 residues. CDR1 is MDHEN, CDR2 SYDVKM, per germline. Written as DNA, the CDR3 is TGTGCCGTTCTTGGACAGGGTCAGTACCAAGAGACCCAGTACTTC. The encoded protein is CAVLGQGQYQETQYF.